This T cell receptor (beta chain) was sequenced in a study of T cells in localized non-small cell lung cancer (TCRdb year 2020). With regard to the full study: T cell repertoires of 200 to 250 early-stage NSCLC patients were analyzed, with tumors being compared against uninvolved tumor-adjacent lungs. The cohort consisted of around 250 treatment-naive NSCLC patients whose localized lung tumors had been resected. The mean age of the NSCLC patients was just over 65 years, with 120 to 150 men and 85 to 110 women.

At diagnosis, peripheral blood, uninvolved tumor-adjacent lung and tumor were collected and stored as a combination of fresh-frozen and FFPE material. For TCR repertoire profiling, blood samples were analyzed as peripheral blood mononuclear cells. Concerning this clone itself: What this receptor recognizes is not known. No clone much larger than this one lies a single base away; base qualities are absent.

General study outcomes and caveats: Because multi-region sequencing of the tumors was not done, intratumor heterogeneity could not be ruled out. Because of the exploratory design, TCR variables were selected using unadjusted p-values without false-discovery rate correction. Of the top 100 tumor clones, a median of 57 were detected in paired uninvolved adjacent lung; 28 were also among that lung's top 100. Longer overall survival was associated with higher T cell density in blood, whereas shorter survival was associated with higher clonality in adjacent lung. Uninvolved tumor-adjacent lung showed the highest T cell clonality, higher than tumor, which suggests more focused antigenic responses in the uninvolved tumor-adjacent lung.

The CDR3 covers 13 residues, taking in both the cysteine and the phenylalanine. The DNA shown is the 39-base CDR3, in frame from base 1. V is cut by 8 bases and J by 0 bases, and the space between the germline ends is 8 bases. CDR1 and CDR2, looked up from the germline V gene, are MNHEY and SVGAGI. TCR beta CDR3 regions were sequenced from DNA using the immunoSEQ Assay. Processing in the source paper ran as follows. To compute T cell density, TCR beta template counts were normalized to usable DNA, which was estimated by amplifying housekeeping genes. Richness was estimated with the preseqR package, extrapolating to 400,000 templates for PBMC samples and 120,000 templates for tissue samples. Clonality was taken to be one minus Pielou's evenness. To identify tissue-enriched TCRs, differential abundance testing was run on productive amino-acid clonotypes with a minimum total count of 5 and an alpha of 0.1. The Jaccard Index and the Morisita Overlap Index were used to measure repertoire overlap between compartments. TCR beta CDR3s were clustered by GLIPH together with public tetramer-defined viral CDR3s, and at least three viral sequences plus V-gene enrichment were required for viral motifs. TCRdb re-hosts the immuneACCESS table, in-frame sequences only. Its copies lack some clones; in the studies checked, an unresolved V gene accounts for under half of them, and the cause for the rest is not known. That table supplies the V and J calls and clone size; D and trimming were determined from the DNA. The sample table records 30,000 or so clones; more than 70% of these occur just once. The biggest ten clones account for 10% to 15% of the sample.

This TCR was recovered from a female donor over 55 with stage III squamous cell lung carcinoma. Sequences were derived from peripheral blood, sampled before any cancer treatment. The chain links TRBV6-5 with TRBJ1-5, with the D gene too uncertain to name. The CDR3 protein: CASAADSNQPQHF. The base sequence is TGTGCCAGCGCGGCGGATAGCAATCAGCCCCAGCATTTT.